Following are 22 T cell receptor beta chains from one sample sequenced in a study of tumor-infiltrating lymphocytes in primary liver carcinoma. Synthesis of TCR beta cDNA was carried out from approximately 470 ng total RNA with a constant-region primer. Three rounds of nested multiplex PCR with slightly modified ARM-PCR produced TCR beta libraries. Both of the initial two PCR rounds ran for approximately 11 cycles and employed TRBV1-TRBV30 forward primers alongside a C-beta reverse primer. Using its own MiXCR run on the multiplex PCR reads, TCRdb lists one record per CDR3 protein. The repertoire holds about 120,000 distinct CDR3 sequences, with approximately 68% as singletons. Unsorted bulk tissue (roughly 17-32 mg) underwent RNA and DNA co-extraction. Sequenced: tumor-adjacent normal liver tissue. All receptors derive from a woman in her sixties with primary liver carcinoma and hepatitis B virus infection.

This clonotype came up many times. The chain uses TRBV29-1 and TRBJ2-1; D is uncertain. The CDR3 spans 12 residues. Germline assignment: CDR1 SQVTM and CDR2 ANQGSEA. V was cut by 2 bases and J by 13 bases, with 15 bases left in between. The CDR3 region is CSVEFYSGHQFF. CDR3 coding DNA: TGCAGCGTTGAATTTTACTCGGGCCATCAGTTCTTC.

As for this clonotype: A much larger clone is a single base away; this may be a read error. This chain connects TRBV7-9 to TRBJ2-4; TRBD1 is a possible D gene (6 bases). The CDR3 extends over 14 amino acids. The V gene's germline CDR1 is SEHNR and CDR2 FQNEAQ (reference sequence). As DNA, the CDR3 is TGTACCAGCAGCCATGAGGGACACAAAAACATTCAGTACTTC. Translation gives CTSSHEGHKNIQYF.

Of note for this clonotype: One base away lies a much larger clone, so this may be a sequencing read error. The chain uses TRBV30 and TRBJ2-1; D remains unclear. The CDR3 is 13 amino acids. The V end was cut by 7 bases, the J end by 6 bases, with 16 bases between. CDR1 is GTSNPN, CDR2 SVGIG, per germline (reference sequence). CDR3 nucleotides: TGTGCCTTGAAGAAGAATATGGGCAATGAGCAGTTCTTC. This gives the protein CALKKNMGNEQFF.

To note about this clonotype: A much larger clone lies a single base off, so this may be a read error. The chain has TRBV10-2 and TRBJ1-5; D ambiguous. The CDR3 runs to 14 residues. V was pared by 4 bases and J by 5 bases, with 12 bases between. Germline V gene lookup returns CDR1 WSHSY and CDR2 SAAADI. The CDR3 loop reads CASSAMASDQPQHF. CDR3 DNA: TGCGCCAGCAGTGCGATGGCTTCCGATCAGCCCCAGCATTTT.

This clonotype was seen repeatedly, ten times or more. This chain connects TRBV6-5 to TRBJ2-3; maybe TRBD2 (6 bases). Trimming took 6 bases from V and 0 from J, leaving 13 bases between them. Germline CDR1 MNHEY, CDR2 SVGAGI. This CDR3 is 15 amino acids long. CDR3 residues: CASSLGGTSTDTQYF. CDR3 in DNA: TGTGCCAGCAGCCTGGGCGGGACTAGCACAGATACGCAGTATTTT.

Note on this clonotype: The germline gene is not matched at one end of the junction; a read error may be the cause. This sequence joins TRBV11-2 and TRBJ2-7; D gene unclear. The germline gives CDR1 SGHAT, CDR2 FQNNGV. This CDR3 region has 11 residues. CDR3 DNA sequence: TGTGCCAGTAGCTTAGGCCACGGGCAGTACTTC. It specifies CASSLGHGQYF.

In the case of this clonotype: With a much larger clone just one base away, this may be a read error. The chain joins TRBV7-8 to TRBJ1-3; D unclear. V lost 5 bases, J lost 2 bases, and 13 bases lay in between. The CDR3 runs to 15 residues. The germline V gene encodes CDR1 SGHVS and CDR2 FQNEAQ. The CDR3 DNA follows: TGTGCCAGCAGCCCTGGATTCAGCGCTGGAAACACCATATATTTT. Amino acid sequence: CASSPGFSAGNTIYF.

Regarding this clonotype: Relative to the germline gene, one junction end is altered; a read error may explain this. The V call is TRBV4-1, the J call TRBJ2-1; 10 nucleotides align to TRBD2. Germline CDR1 MGHRA, CDR2 YSYEKL. CDR3 length: 15 residues. CDR3 region: CSSSQGTSGTNEQFF. The CDR3 coding sequence is TGCTCCAGCAGCCAAGGTACTAGCGGGACCAATGAGCAGTTCTTC.

V and J are TRBV11-2 and TRBJ2-7, with D maybe TRBD2 (6 bases). CDR3 length: 15 amino acids. Trimming removed 8 bases at V and 13 bases at J, with 30 bases between. The germline V gene encodes CDR1 SGHAT and CDR2 FQNNGV. CDR3 DNA: TGTGCCAGCGGCCGAAGCGGGCCTTCCTCCTACGAACACTACTTC. Amino acids: CASGRSGPSSYEHYF.

This clonotype was seen repeatedly, ten times or more. V gene TRBV12-3 or TRBV12-4 combines with J gene TRBJ2-7; a possible D gene is TRBD1 (6 bases). Trimming cost V 6 bases and J 2 bases, with 14 bases left between them. The CDR3 spans 14 residues. CDR3 nucleotide sequence: TGTGCCAGCAGCCACGGGGACATCCCCTACGAGCAGTACTTC. Translated, it gives CASSHGDIPYEQYF.

As concerns this clonotype: A much larger clone sits a single nucleotide away, making a read error possible. The gene calls are TRBV7-9 and TRBJ2-1; D may correspond to TRBD1 or TRBD2 (5 bases each). The CDR3 extends over 14 amino acids. Germline assignment: CDR1 SEHNR and CDR2 FQNEAQ (reference sequence). V was pared by 7 bases and J by 13 bases, with 23 bases between. CDR3 DNA: TGTGCCAGCATCCCGTCAGGGAGCGGCGAGACCCAGTTCTTC. Its translation is CASIPSGSGETQFF. The full variable domain, in which reference TRBV7-9 and TRBJ2-1 provide the parts outside the CDR3, is DTGVSQNPRHKITKRGQNVTFRCDPISEHNRLYWYRQTLGQGPEFLTYFQNEAQLEKSRLLSDRFSAERPKGSFSTLEIQRTEQGDSAMYLCASIPSGSGETQFFGPGTRLTVL.

V usage is TRBV19 and J usage is TRBJ2-1; 7 bases map to TRBD2. V trimming: 1 base; J trimming: 6 bases; junction bases outside the gene matches: 6. CDR1 is LNHDA and CDR2 is SQIVND in the germline V gene (reference sequence). This CDR3 spans 15 amino acids. CDR3 sequence: CASSIGGSILNEQFF. The CDR3, as DNA: TGTGCCAGTAGTATAGGCGGGAGCATTCTCAATGAGCAGTTCTTC.

About this clonotype itself: A clone one base away is much larger, so this may be a read error. The chain couples TRBV28 to TRBJ2-1; tentative D call: TRBD2 (6 bases). Germline assignment: CDR1 MDHEN and CDR2 SYDVKM. The CDR3 covers 15 residues. The CDR3 coding sequence is TGTGCCAGCAACGACGCCGGGAGCCTTCGCAATGAGCAGTTATTC. This gives the protein CASNDAGSLRNEQLF. Full variable domain (remainder filled in from reference TRBV28 and TRBJ2-1): DVKVTQSSRYLVKRTGEKVFLECVQDMDHENMFWYRQDPGLGLRLIYFSYDVKMKEKGDIPEGYSVSREKKERFSLILESASTNQTSMYLCASNDAGSLRNEQLFGPGTRLTVL.

This clonotype has more than one count but fewer than ten. The junction departs from germline at one end; a sequencing error may be responsible. This sequence joins TRBV29-1 and TRBJ2-1, with a possible D match to TRBD2 (5 bases). Germline loops: CDR1 SQVTM, CDR2 ANQGSEA. This CDR3 has 16 amino acids. The CDR3 sequence: CSVVKLVGASVNEQFF. The CDR3, as DNA: TGCAGCGTAGTTAAGCTAGTGGGAGCATCGGTCAATGAGCAATTCTTC.

Turning to this clonotype: The junction departs from germline at one end; a sequencing error may be responsible. V gene TRBV11-2 combines with J gene TRBJ2-1; D remains ambiguous. Germline V gives CDR1 SGHAT, CDR2 FQNNGV. The CDR3 runs 17 residues. The chain's CDR3 is CASTLDHQRIVYNEQFF. DNA for the CDR3: TGTGCCAGCACCTTAGATCACCAGCGTATAGTCTACAATGAGCAGTTCTTC. Looking up the rest from reference TRBV11-2 and TRBJ2-1 gives the full variable domain: EAGVAQSPRYKIIEKRQSVAFWCNPISGHATLYWYQQILGQGPKLLIQFQNNGVVDDSQLPKDRFSAERLKGVDSTLKIQPAKLEDSAVYLCASTLDHQRIVYNEQFFGPGTRLTVL.

A note on this clonotype: The junction does not match germline at one end; this may be a read error. The gene calls are TRBV11-2 and TRBJ1-2; D gene uncertain. This CDR3 comprises 15 residues. Looked up from germline, CDR1 is SGHAT and CDR2 is FQNNGV. CDR3 amino acids: CAISLYPEANYGYTF. CDR3 bases: TGTGCCATCAGCTTATACCCAGAGGCCAACTATGGCTACACCTTC.

As for this clonotype: Since a much larger clone is just one base distant, this may be a read error. The J gene is TRBJ2-5, the V gene TRBV10-3; 7 bases fit TRBD1. This CDR3 spans 17 amino acids. The germline CDR1 and CDR2 sequences are ENHRY and SYGVKD. Trimming took 3 bases from V and 2 from J; bases not matched to a gene: 12. CDR3 nucleotide sequence: TGTGCCATCAGTGAAGACCTAGGGACAGCAACTCAAGAGACCCAGTACTTC. It codes for CAISEDLGTATQETQYF.

This clonotype has a count of ten or more. The rearrangement uses TRBV5-1 and TRBJ2-3; TRBD2 matches at 9 bases. In germline, CDR1 is SGHRS, CDR2 YFSETQ. The junction had 7 bases not matched to a gene; V was cut back by 5 bases and J by 6 bases. This CDR3 is 14 amino acids long. The CDR3 DNA reads as TGCGCCAGCAGTCACAGCGGGAGGTCCGATACGCAGTATTTT. Its protein product is CASSHSGRSDTQYF.

On this clonotype: A junction end diverges from the germline sequence, so it may reflect a read error. The genes are TRBV12-3 or TRBV12-4 and TRBJ2-1; 8 positions match TRBD2. This CDR3 comprises 13 residues. This CDR3 is CASTEVAGHEQSF. Here the CDR3 DNA reads TGTGCCAGCACCGAAGTAGCGGGACATGAACAGTCCTTC.

Regarding this clonotype: A much larger clone differs from this one at a single base, so this may be a read error. V gene TRBV28 combines with J gene TRBJ2-2; D remains unclear. Looked up from germline, CDR1 is MDHEN and CDR2 is SYDVKM. The CDR3 extends over 16 amino acids. The V and J ends lost 5 bases and 2 bases respectively, with 15 bases between them. Here the CDR3 DNA reads TGTGCCAGCAGTGTAGGGATGGCCACTAACACCGGGGAGCTGTTTTTT. Residues: CASSVGMATNTGELFF.

Note on this clonotype: At one of its ends the junction is not consistent with the germline gene, which may arise from a read error. The chain links TRBV30 to TRBJ2-3; TRBD2 matches at 13 bases. The CDR3 extends over 15 amino acids. Germline V gene sequence: CDR1 GTSNPN, CDR2 SVGIG (reference sequence). The CDR3 bases are TGCGCCTGGATACTAGCGGGAGGGCCATCAGATACGCAGTATTTT. Translated, it gives CAWILAGGPSDTQYF.

The CDR3 DNA is TGTGTCATATACAGGGCCCAGGGGGGTAATGAGCAGTTCTTC. This codes for CVIYRAQGGNEQFF. V gene TRBV2 combines with J gene TRBJ2-1, with D tentatively TRBD1 (7 bases). Germline CDR1 SNHLY, CDR2 FYNNEI. The CDR3 length is 14 residues. The full variable domain, in which reference TRBV2 and TRBJ2-1 provide the parts outside the CDR3, is EPEVTQTPSHQVTQMGQEVILRCVPISNHLYFYWYRQILGQKVEFLVSFYNNEISEKSEIFDDQFSVERPDGSNFTLKIRSTKLEDSAMYFCVIYRAQGGNEQFFGPGTRLTVL.